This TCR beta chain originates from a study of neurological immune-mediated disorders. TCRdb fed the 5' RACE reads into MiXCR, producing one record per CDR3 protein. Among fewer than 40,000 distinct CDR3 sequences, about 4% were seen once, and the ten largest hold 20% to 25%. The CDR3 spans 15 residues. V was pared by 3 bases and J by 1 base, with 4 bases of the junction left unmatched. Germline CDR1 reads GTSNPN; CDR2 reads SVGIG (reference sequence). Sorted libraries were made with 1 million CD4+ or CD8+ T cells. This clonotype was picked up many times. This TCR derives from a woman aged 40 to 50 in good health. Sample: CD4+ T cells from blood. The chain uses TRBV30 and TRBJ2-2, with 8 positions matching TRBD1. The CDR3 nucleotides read TGTGCCTGGAGCGACAGGGGCGGGAACACCGGGGAGCTGTTTTTT. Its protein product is CAWSDRGGNTGELFF.